The following is a TCR beta chain sequence with its context. This CDR3 has 15 amino acids. Trimming stripped 2 bases from V and 1 base from J, with 10 bases between. Germline CDR1 is SGHTA and CDR2 is FQGTGA. The data belong to a study of shared clonotypes between healthy human individuals. Ten immunoSEQ deep assay plates were used to sequence the DNA of unsorted PBMCs. Profiling relied on immunoSEQ multiplex PCR, and the TCRdb table lists in-frame clones only, not all of them. The sample yields fewer than 600,000 clones, more than 75% seen once. This sequence joins TRBV7-3 and TRBJ2-3, with unresolved D. Sequencing input: PBMCs. The source of this sequence is a woman between 40 and 55 years old in good health. Some clones in this sample may be carry-over from other donors' samples. The CDR3 nucleotides read TGTGCCAGCAGCTTAGAGTCAAGAGGCACAGATACGCAGTATTTT. This sequence encodes CASSLESRGTDTQYF.